These 16 T cell receptor beta chains share one sample of origin, sequenced in a study of shared clonotypes between healthy human individuals. Profiling relied on immunoSEQ multiplex PCR, and the TCRdb table lists in-frame clones only, not all of them. The sample carries 650,000 to 800,000 clones, about 91% recorded once. Positive CCR7 selection of CD45RO-negative cells yielded the naive CD8 cells, and terminally differentiated effector memory CD45RA+ cells were excluded. Sequenced: naive CD8+ T cells sorted from blood. These receptors all come from a young man in good health.

V usage is TRBV29-1 and J usage is TRBJ2-7; tentative D call: TRBD1 (6 bases). The CDR3 length is 14 residues. The V gene's germline CDR1 is SQVTM and CDR2 ANQGSEA. V was trimmed by 6 bases and J by 4 bases, leaving 19 bases between them. CDR3 in DNA: TGCAGCGTAGTGCAGGGGAATGGTGGTTACGAGCAGTACTTC. Protein sequence: CSVVQGNGGYEQYF.

The rearrangement links TRBV27 to TRBJ2-1; 7 nucleotides align to TRBD1. The germline gives CDR1 MNHEY, CDR2 SMNVEV (reference sequence). J gave up 2 bases and V 5 bases, and 6 bases lay outside the gene matches. The CDR3 has 15 residues. The CDR3 protein is CASSDKGAPYNEQFF. The CDR3 coding sequence is TGTGCCAGCAGTGATAAGGGGGCTCCCTACAATGAGCAGTTCTTC.

The chain is built from TRBV7-8 and TRBJ2-5; no clear D gene. From germline, CDR1 is SGHVS and CDR2 FQNEAQ. This CDR3 has 14 residues. V shed 7 bases and J shed 0 bases, with 12 bases lying between them. The DNA of the CDR3 is TGTGCCAGCAATCGTGACACGGACCAAGAGACCCAGTACTTC. It encodes CASNRDTDQETQYF.

This chain uses TRBV5-6 with TRBJ2-1; D ambiguous. The CDR3 totals 12 residues. The ends were cut back, 0 bases at V and 7 bases at J, with 5 bases in the middle. Germline V CDR1 and CDR2: SGHDT, YYEEEE. The CDR3 spells CASSLVSNEQFF. The CDR3 DNA follows: TGTGCCAGCAGCTTGGTGAGTAATGAGCAGTTCTTC. Complete variable domain (other parts from reference TRBV5-6 and TRBJ2-1): DAGVTQSPTHLIKTRGQQVTLRCSPKSGHDTVSWYQQALGQGPQFIFQYYEEEERQRGNFPDRFSGHQFPNYSSELNVNALLLGDSALYLCASSLVSNEQFFGPGTRLTVL.

The rearrangement joins TRBV28 to TRBJ1-5; TRBD1 matches 8 bases. Germline CDR1 MDHEN, CDR2 SYDVKM. This CDR3 has 16 residues. Trimming at V came to 6 bases and at J to 9 bases, leaving 16 bases not matched to a gene. For the CDR3, the DNA is TGTGCCAGCAGCGGACTAGGGACAGGCAGACGCTGGCCCCAGCATTTT. It encodes CASSGLGTGRRWPQHF.

Turning to this clone: This specimen includes other DNA sequences encoding the same CDR3. This chain links TRBV29-1 with TRBJ2-3, with 8 nucleotides matching TRBD2. The germline gives CDR1 SQVTM, CDR2 ANQGSEA. With 5 bases clipped from V and 0 bases from J, the junction kept 7 bases outside the gene matches. This CDR3 has 15 amino acids. CDR3 DNA sequence: TGCAGCGTTCCGGGAGCGGGAGCTAGCACAGATACGCAGTATTTT. This translates into CSVPGAGASTDTQYF.

CDR3 DNA sequence: TGTGCCAGCAGCACCGGGACTAGCGTTGACGAGCAGTACTTC. Residues: CASSTGTSVDEQYF. The chain joins TRBV6-6 to TRBJ2-7; 10 nucleotides agree with TRBD2. CDR1 and CDR2 (germline): MNHNY, SVGAGI (reference sequence). The J segment lost 5 bases and the V segment lost 6 bases, leaving 7 bases of the junction unmatched. This CDR3 is 14 amino acids long.

This chain uses TRBV11-3 with TRBJ2-5; D perhaps matches TRBD1 (5 bases). The end of the DNA is better explained by TRBJ2-7, so the J call may be wrong. Germline values: CDR1 SGHNT, CDR2 YENEEA. The CDR3 length is 15 residues. Here the CDR3 reads CASSSSREGLDEQYF. Written as DNA, the CDR3 is TGTGCCAGCAGCAGCTCCAGGGAAGGTTTGGACGAGCAGTACTTC.

The genes are TRBV5-1 and TRBJ1-1; tentatively, D is TRBD1 (5 bases). The V end lost 4 bases, the J end lost 1 base, and 11 bases lay between the germline ends. The germline CDR1 and CDR2 sequences are SGHRS and YFSETQ. CDR3 length equals 14 residues. The CDR3 here is CASSARDGNTEAFF. As DNA, the CDR3 is TGCGCCAGCAGCGCCCGGGACGGGAACACTGAAGCTTTCTTT.

The gene calls are TRBV2 and TRBJ2-1, with D tentatively TRBD1 (5 bases). The CDR3 loop spans 15 amino acids. V lost 3 bases and J lost 0, with 9 bases in between. Germline lookup yields CDR1 SNHLY and CDR2 FYNNEI. The CDR3 protein is CASSETDNSYNEQFF. As DNA, the CDR3 is TGTGCCAGCAGTGAGACGGACAACTCCTACAATGAGCAGTTCTTC. Filled out from reference TRBV2 and TRBJ2-1, the complete variable domain reads EPEVTQTPSHQVTQMGQEVILRCVPISNHLYFYWYRQILGQKVEFLVSFYNNEISEKSEIFDDQFSVERPDGSNFTLKIRSTKLEDSAMYFCASSETDNSYNEQFFGPGTRLTVL.

The chain employs TRBV5-8 and TRBJ1-1; D is ambiguous. Germline assignment: CDR1 SGHTS and CDR2 YDEGEE. Trimming cost V 1 base and J 10 bases, with 2 bases left between them. The CDR3 sequence is 9 residues long. The CDR3 reads CASSLLAFF. CDR3 nucleotides: TGTGCCAGCAGCTTGTTAGCTTTCTTT.

V and J are TRBV2 and TRBJ2-1; 8 bases map to TRBD1. The CDR3 contains 16 residues. Unmatched junction bases numbered 13, after V lost 5 bases and J lost 7 bases. Germline CDR1 SNHLY, CDR2 FYNNEI. In nucleotides, the CDR3 is TGTGCCAGCAGTTCCCCAGGGGGCGCATCGATAAATGAGCAGTTCTTC. Amino acid sequence: CASSSPGGASINEQFF.

The DNA of the CDR3 is TGTGCCAGCAGGTCTGGTACCTTCTCAGGAGAGACCCAGTACTTC. As protein: CASRSGTFSGETQYF. This chain joins TRBV27 and TRBJ2-5, with unresolved D. The CDR3 is made up of 15 amino acids. Trimming left V 6 bases short and J 4 bases short, with 18 bases between. Looked up from germline, CDR1 is MNHEY and CDR2 is SMNVEV (reference sequence).

The chain joins TRBV7-9 to TRBJ2-1; TRBD2 might be the D (7 bases). The CDR3 consists of 16 residues. Per germline, CDR1 SEHNR and CDR2 FQNEAQ (reference sequence). V was cut by 4 bases and J by 5 bases, with 18 bases left in between. The CDR3 DNA reads TGTGCCAGCAGCTCGGACAGCGGGAAGCGAAACAATGAGCAGTTCTTC. Translation: CASSSDSGKRNNEQFF.

This clone was seen a few times. V usage is TRBV7-9 and J usage is TRBJ2-7; 11 nucleotides agree with TRBD2. Trimming removed 5 bases from V and 6 bases from J; junction bases left unmatched: 12. Germline CDR1 SEHNR, CDR2 FQNEAQ (reference sequence). The CDR3 is made up of 16 amino acids. The CDR3, as DNA: TGTGCCAGCAGCCCATCCCGACTAGCGGGAATCGGCGAGCAGTACTTC. Its protein product is CASSPSRLAGIGEQYF.

The rearrangement joins TRBV27 to TRBJ1-1; D gene uncertain. CDR3 size: 13 residues. V gave up 6 bases and J gave up 6 bases, with 14 bases separating them. CDR1 is MNHEY and CDR2 is SMNVEV in the germline V gene (reference sequence). In nucleotides, the CDR3 is TGTGCCAGCAGCCATGGACCTAAGTCTGAAGCTTTCTTT. Amino acids: CASSHGPKSEAFF.